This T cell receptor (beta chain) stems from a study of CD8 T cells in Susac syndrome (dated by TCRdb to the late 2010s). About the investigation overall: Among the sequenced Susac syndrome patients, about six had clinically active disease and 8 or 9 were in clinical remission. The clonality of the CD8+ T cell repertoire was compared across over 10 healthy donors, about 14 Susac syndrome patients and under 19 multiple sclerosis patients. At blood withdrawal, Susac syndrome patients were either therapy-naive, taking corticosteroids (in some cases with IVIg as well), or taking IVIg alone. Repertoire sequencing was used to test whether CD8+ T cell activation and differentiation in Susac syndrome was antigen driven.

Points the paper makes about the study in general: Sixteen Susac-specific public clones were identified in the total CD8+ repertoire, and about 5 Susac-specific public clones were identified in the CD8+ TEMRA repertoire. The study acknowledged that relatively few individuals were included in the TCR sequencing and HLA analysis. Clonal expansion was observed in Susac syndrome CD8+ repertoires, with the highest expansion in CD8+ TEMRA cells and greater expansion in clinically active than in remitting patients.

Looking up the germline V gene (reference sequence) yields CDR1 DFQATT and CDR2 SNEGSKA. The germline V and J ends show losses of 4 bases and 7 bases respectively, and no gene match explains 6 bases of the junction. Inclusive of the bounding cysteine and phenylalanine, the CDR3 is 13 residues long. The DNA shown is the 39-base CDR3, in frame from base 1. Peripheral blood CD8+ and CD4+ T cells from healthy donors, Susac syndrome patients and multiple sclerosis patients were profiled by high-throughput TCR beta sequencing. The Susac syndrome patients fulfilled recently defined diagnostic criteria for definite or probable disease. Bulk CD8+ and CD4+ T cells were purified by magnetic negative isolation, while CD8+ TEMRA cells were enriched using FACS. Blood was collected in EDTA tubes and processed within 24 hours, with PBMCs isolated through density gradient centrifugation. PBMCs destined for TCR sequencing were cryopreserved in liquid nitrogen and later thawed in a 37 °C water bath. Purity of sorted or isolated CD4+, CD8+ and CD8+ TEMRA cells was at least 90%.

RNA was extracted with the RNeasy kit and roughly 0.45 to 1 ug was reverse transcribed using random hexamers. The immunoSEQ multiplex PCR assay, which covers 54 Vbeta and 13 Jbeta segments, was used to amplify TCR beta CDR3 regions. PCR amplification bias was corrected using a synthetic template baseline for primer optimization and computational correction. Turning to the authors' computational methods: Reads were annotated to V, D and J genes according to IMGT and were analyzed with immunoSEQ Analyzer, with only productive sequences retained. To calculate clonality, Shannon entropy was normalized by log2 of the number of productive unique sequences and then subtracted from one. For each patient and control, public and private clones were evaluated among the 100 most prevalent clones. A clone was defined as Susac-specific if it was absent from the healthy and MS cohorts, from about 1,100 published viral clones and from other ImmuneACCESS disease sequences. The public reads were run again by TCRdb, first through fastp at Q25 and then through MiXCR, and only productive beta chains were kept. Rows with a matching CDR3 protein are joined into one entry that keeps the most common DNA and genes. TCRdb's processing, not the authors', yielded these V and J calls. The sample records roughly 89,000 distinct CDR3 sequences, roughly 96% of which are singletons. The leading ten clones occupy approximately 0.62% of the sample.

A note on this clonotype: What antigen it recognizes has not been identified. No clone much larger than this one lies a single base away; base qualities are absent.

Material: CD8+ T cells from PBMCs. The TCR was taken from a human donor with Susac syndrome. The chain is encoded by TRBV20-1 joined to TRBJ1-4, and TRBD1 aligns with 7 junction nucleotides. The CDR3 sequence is CSAMQGVSEKLFF. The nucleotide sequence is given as TGCAGTGCTATGCAGGGGGTCAGTGAAAAACTGTTTTTT.